The T cell receptor beta chain described here comes from a study of T cell repertoires in cytomegalovirus infection. Study-wide findings and caveats: The response measured ex vivo was dominated by TCR beta clonotypes (HLA-C-restricted and CMV-specific). Cumulative public TCR beta family frequency identified CMV carriers with the relevant HLA.

Germline loops: CDR1 SGHTA, CDR2 FQGNSA. The CDR3 length is 16 residues. Trimming cost V 5 bases and J 7 bases; bases outside gene matches: 11. TCRdb re-called the reads with MiXCR, one entry per CDR3 protein. The sample shows just under 500,000 distinct CDR3 sequences, more than 30% of them seen only once. Many counts were recorded for this clonotype. Its antigen is undetermined. Material: cultured PBMCs, obtained from culture after CMV antigen stimulation. The chain employs TRBV7-2 and TRBJ2-1, with TRBD2 matching 10 bases. The origin of this receptor is a human donor in good health (CMV status not recorded). Some clones in this sample may be carry-over from other donors' samples. The CDR3 sequence: CASSLNLAGGWNEQFF. In DNA form, the CDR3 reads TGTGCCAGCAGCCTGAATTTAGCGGGAGGTTGGAATGAGCAGTTCTTC.